In its sample, the clone carrying this T cell receptor beta chain was seen a few times. Its specificity is not known. This sample is part of a study of cytotoxic CD8 clonotypes in ibrutinib-treated CLL. Findings and caveats of the study: With treatment, public clonotypes, which were uncommon, either contracted or remained stable.

The CDR3 spans 11 residues. Germline loops: CDR1 ENHRY, CDR2 SYGVKD. The ends were cut back, 6 bases at V and 1 base at J, with 3 bases in the middle. Using immunoSEQ multiplex PCR, the repertoire was profiled, and TCRdb retains in-frame clones only, with some absent. The sample records some 300,000 clones, 80% being singletons. The sequenced sample was PBMCs, obtained before ibrutinib treatment. The gene calls are TRBV10-3 and TRBJ1-1; D gene ambiguous. This TCR came from a human donor with chronic lymphocytic leukemia. CDR3 residues: CAIRTNTEAFF. The CDR3 DNA reads as TGTGCCATCAGGACGAACACTGAAGCTTTCTTT.